A selection of T cell receptor beta chains follows, all from one sample in a study of T cell changes during pregnancy in multiple sclerosis. Measured with immunoSEQ multiplex PCR; TCRdb has only the in-frame clones, and not every one. The sample lists 35,000 to 40,000 clones, around 90% occurring once. Here the sequenced sample was CD4+ T cells from peripheral blood mononuclear cells, taken after pregnancy. The receptors derive from a female donor in good health, enrolled as a control in a pregnancy study. Both conserved end residues are part of each CDR3. A D gene is named only where the DNA matches it firmly. Some rows mark clone size as missing; the rest say once, few, many or name a class of expanded clone.

abundance	v_gene	j_gene	d_gene	CDR3aa	CDR3nt
NA	TRBV28	TRBJ1-1	TRBD1	CASSLQGARTEAFF	TGTGCCAGCAGTTTACAGGGGGCGAGGACTGAAGCTTTCTTT
NA	TRBV9	TRBJ2-2	NA	CASSARRRESNTGELFF	TGTGCCAGCAGCGCCAGACGACGGGAGTCGAACACCGGGGAGCTGTTTTTT
NA	TRBV11-2	TRBJ1-2	TRBD1	CATQRIRDSANGYTF	TGTGCCACCCAGCGCATCCGGGACAGCGCGAATGGCTACACCTTC
NA	TRBV5-8	TRBJ2-1	NA	CASSPQWNLGGTYNEQFF	TGTGCCAGCAGTCCTCAGTGGAATTTGGGGGGTACCTACAATGAGCAGTTCTTC
NA	TRBV7-9	TRBJ2-5	NA	CASSLVQGGQETQYF	TGTGCCAGCAGCTTAGTTCAAGGGGGTCAAGAGACCCAGTACTTC
NA	TRBV7-6	TRBJ2-3	NA	CASSLNEAADTQYF	TGTGCCAGCAGCTTAAACGAGGCGGCAGATACGCAGTATTTT
NA	TRBV13	TRBJ2-1	TRBD2	CASSFLPGRADEQFF	TGTGCCAGCAGCTTTTTACCCGGGAGGGCTGATGAGCAGTTCTTC
once	TRBV9	TRBJ1-6	NA	CASSETRGFANSPLHF	TGTGCCAGCAGCGAGACCAGGGGTTTCGCGAATTCACCCCTCCACTTT
NA	TRBV7-2	TRBJ2-7	TRBD1	CASSLGDRDLPEQYF	TGTGCCAGCAGCTTAGGGGACAGGGACCTTCCCGAGCAGTACTTC
few	TRBV12-5	TRBJ1-5	TRBD1	CASGLQGNNQPQHF	TGTGCTAGTGGACTACAGGGGAATAATCAGCCCCAGCATTTT